This record concerns one T cell receptor (beta chain) sequence. There are 11 residues in the CDR3. Between the trimmed V and J ends, which lost 3 bases and 8 bases, there was a span of 7 bases. Germline CDR1 DFQATT, CDR2 SNEGSKA (reference sequence). The data were obtained in a study of T cells in Graves' hyperthyroidism and ophthalmopathy. Using RNA transcripts as the source, TCR beta CDR3 regions were amplified. First-round RT-PCR of the TCR CDR3 relied on the HTBI primer set. From the multiplex PCR reads, TCRdb called clonotypes with MiXCR, one entry per CDR3 protein. The sample has some 350,000 distinct CDR3 sequences, 15% seen once.

The rearrangement joins TRBV20-1 to TRBJ1-4; D gene ambiguous. The sequence was collected from a woman aged 55-70 years with Graves' ophthalmopathy. The sample taken for sequencing was blood. The CDR3 spells CSASLGEKLFF. The CDR3 region has the DNA TGCAGTGCTAGCCTGGGGGAAAAACTGTTTTTT.